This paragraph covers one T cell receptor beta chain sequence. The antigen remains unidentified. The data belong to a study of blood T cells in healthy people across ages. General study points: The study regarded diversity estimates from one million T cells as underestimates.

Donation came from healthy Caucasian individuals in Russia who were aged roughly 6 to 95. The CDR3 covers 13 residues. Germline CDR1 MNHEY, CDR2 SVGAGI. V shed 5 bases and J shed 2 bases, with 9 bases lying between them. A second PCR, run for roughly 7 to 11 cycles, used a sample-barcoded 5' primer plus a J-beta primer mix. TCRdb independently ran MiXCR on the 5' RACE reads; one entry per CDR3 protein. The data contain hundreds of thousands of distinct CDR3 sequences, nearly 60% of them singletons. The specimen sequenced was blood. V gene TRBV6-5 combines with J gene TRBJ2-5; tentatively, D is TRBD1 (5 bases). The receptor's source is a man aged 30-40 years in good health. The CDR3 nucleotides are TGTGCCAGCAGTGTGGACATTCAAGAGACCCAGTACTTC. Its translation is CASSVDIQETQYF.